The clone carrying this TCR beta chain has just a few counts. No antigen is known for it. This PCR relied on a set of 60 Vbeta primers and 13 Jbeta primers. Here immunoSEQ multiplex PCR was the method, and the copy in TCRdb shows in-frame clones only, minus some. The sample lists approximately 100,000 clones, approximately 69% occurring once. The source of the sample is a study of cytomegalovirus exposure and HLA in healthy donors. Study-wide results and limits: Differences between HLA loci emerged in a later analysis of TCR association rates, with DRB1 most and HLA-C fewest. In most subjects, TCR beta sequences reportedly gave accurate predictions of HLA-A and HLA-B alleles. The authors confirmed in vitro that three CMV-associated chains were specific for CMV antigens.

This clonotype was sampled from a female donor in good health and CMV-seronegative. Source material: PBMCs.

The CDR3 DNA sequence: TGTGCCAGCAGCCCCCGAAGTAGCGGGGGCACAGATACGCAGTATTTT. Translated: CASSPRSSGGTDTQYF. This sequence joins TRBV9 and TRBJ2-3; 8 nucleotides line up with TRBD2. The CDR3 is made up of 16 amino acids. J gave up 1 base and V 4 bases, and 8 bases lay outside the gene matches. Germline values: CDR1 SGDLS, CDR2 YYNGEE.